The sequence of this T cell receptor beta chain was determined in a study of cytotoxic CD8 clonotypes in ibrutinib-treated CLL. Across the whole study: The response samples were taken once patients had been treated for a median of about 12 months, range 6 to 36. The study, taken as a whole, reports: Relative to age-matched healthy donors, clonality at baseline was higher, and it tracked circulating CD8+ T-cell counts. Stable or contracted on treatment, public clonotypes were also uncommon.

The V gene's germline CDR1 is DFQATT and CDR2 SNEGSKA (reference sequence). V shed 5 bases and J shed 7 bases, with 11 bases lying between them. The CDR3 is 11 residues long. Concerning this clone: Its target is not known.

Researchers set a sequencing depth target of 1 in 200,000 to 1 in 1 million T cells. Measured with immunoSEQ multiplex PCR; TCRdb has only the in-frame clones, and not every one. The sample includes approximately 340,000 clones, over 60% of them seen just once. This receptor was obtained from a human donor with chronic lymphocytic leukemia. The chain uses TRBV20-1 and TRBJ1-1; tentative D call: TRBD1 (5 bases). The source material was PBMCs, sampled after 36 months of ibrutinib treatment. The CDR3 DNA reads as TGCAGTGCTGACAGAGCCGATGAAGCTTTCTTT. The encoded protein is CSADRADEAFF.